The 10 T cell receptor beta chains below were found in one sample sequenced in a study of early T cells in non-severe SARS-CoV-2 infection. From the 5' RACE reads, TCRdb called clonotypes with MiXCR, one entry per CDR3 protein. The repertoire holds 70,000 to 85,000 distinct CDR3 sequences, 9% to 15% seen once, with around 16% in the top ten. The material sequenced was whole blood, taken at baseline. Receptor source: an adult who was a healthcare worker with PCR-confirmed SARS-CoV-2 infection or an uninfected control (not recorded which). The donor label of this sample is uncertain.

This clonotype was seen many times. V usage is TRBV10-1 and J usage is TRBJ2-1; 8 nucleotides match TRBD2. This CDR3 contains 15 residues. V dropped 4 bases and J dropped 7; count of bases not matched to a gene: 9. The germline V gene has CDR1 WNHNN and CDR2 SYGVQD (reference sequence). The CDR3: CASSGAGTRINEQFF. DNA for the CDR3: TGCGCCAGCAGTGGGGCCGGGACTAGGATAAATGAGCAGTTCTTC.

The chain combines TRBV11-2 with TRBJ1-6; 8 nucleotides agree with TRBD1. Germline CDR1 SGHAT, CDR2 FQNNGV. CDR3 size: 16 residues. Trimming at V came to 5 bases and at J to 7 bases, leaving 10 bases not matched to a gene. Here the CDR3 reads CASSPSPRQGNSPLHF. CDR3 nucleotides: TGTGCCAGCAGCCCCAGCCCGAGACAGGGGAATTCACCCCTCCACTTT.

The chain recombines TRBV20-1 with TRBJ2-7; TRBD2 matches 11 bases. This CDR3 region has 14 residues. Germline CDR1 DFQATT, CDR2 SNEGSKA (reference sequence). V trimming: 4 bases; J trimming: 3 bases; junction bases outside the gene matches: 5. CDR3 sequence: CSANPGLADYEQYF. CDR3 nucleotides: TGCAGTGCTAACCCGGGACTAGCGGACTACGAGCAGTACTTC.

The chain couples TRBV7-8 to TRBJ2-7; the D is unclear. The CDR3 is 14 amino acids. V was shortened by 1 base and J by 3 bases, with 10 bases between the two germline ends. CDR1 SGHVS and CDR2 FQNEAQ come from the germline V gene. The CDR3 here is CASSLEMDLYEQYF. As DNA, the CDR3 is TGTGCCAGCAGCTTAGAAATGGACCTCTACGAGCAGTACTTC.

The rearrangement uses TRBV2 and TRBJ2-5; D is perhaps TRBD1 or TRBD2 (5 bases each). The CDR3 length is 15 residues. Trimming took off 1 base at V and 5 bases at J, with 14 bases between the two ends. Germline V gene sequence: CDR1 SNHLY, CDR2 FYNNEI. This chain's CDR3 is CASSEEGNRGETQYF. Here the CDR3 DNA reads TGTGCCAGCAGTGAAGAGGGGAACCGCGGGGAGACCCAGTACTTC.

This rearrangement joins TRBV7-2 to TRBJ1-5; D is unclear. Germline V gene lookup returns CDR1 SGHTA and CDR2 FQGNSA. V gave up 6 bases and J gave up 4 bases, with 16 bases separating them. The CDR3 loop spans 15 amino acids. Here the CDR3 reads CASSPLGVPNQPQHF. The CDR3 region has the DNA TGTGCCAGCAGTCCCCTCGGAGTGCCAAATCAGCCCCAGCATTTT.

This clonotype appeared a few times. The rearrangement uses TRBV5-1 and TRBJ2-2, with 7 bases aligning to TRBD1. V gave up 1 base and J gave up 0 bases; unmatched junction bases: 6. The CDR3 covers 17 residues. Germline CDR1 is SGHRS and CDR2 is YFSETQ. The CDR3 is CASSLFPGTANTGELFF. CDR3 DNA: TGCGCCAGCAGCTTGTTCCCCGGGACAGCGAACACCGGGGAGCTGTTTTTT.

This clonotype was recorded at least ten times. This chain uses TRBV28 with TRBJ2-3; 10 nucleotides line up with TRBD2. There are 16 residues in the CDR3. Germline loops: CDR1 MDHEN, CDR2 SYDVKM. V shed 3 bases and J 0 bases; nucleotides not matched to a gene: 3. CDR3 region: CASSLLLAGSTDTQYF. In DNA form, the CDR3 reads TGTGCCAGCAGTTTGCTACTAGCGGGGAGCACAGATACGCAGTATTTT.

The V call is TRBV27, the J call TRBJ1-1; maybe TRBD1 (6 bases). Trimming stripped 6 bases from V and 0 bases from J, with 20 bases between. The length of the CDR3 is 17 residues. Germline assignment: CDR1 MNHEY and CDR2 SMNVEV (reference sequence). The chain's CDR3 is CASRYRGRGIMNTEAFF. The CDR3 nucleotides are TGTGCCAGCAGATATCGGGGGAGGGGGATTATGAACACTGAAGCTTTCTTT.

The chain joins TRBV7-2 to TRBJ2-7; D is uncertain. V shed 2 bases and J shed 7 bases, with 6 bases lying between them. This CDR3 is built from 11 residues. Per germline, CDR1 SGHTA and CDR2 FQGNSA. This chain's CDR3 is CASSLMVEQYF. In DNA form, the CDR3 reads TGTGCCAGCAGCTTAATGGTGGAGCAGTACTTC. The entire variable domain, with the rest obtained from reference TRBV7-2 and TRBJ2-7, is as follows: GAGVSQSPSNKVTEKGKDVELRCDPISGHTALYWYRQSLGQGLEFLIYFQGNSAPDKSGLPSDRFSAERTGGSVSTLTIQRTQQEDSAVYLCASSLMVEQYFGPGTRLTVT.